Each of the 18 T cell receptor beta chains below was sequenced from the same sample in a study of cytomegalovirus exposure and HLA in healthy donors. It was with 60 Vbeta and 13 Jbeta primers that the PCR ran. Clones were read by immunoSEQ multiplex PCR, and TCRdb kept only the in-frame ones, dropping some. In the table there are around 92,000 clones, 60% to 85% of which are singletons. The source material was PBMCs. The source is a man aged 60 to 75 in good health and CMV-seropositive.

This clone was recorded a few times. CDR3 loop: CASSEGGGWFTEAFF. CDR3 DNA sequence: TGTGCCAGCAGTGAAGGGGGCGGTTGGTTTACTGAAGCTTTCTTT. The V and J genes are TRBV2 and TRBJ1-1; D is possibly TRBD1 (5 bases). The V gene's germline CDR1 is SNHLY and CDR2 FYNNEI. The CDR3 consists of 15 residues. Trimming removed 1 base at V and 5 bases at J, with 14 bases between. Based on the CDR3 plus reference TRBV2 and TRBJ1-1, the full variable domain is EPEVTQTPSHQVTQMGQEVILRCVPISNHLYFYWYRQILGQKVEFLVSFYNNEISEKSEIFDDQFSVERPDGSNFTLKIRSTKLEDSAMYFCASSEGGGWFTEAFFGQGTRLTVV.

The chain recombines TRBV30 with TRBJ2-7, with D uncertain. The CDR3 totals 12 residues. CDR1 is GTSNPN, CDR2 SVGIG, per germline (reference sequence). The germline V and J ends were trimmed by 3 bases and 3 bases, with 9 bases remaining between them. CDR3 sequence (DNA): TGTGCCTGGAGCTCAACAAGCTACGAGCAGTACTTC. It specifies CAWSSTSYEQYF.

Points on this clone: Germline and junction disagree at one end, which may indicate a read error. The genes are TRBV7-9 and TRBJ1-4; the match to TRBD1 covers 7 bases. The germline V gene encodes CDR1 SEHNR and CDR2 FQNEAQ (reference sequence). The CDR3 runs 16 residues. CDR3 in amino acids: CSSSDTDRALDEKLFF. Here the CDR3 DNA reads TGTTCCAGCAGCGACACCGACAGGGCCTTGGATGAAAAACTGTTTTTT.

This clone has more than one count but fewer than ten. CDR3 residues: CASSSGLAPLDEQFF. Here the CDR3 DNA reads TGCGCCAGCAGCTCCGGACTAGCTCCTTTGGATGAGCAGTTCTTC. This sequence joins TRBV5-1 and TRBJ2-1; TRBD2 matches 8 bases. The CDR3 extends over 15 amino acids. Germline CDR1 reads SGHRS; CDR2 reads YFSETQ. With V trimmed by 3 bases and J by 8 bases, 10 bases remained unmatched.

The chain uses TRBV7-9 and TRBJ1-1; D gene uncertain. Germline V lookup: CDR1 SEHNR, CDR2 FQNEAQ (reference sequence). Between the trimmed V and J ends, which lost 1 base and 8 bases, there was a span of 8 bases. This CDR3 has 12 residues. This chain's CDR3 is CASSLGGGEAFF. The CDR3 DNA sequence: TGTGCCAGCAGCTTAGGTGGAGGGGAAGCTTTCTTT.

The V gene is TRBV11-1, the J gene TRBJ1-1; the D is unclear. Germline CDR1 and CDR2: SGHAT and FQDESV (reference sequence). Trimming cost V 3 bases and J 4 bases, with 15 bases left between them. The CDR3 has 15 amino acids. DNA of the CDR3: TGTGCCAGCAGCTTCCAACCCGAGGTCGGCACTGAAGCTTTCTTT. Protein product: CASSFQPEVGTEAFF. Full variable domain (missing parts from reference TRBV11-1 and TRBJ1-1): EAEVAQSPRYKITEKSQAVAFWCDPISGHATLYWYRQILGQGPELLVQFQDESVVDDSQLPKDRFSAERLKGVDSTLKIQPAELGDSAMYLCASSFQPEVGTEAFFGQGTRLTVV.

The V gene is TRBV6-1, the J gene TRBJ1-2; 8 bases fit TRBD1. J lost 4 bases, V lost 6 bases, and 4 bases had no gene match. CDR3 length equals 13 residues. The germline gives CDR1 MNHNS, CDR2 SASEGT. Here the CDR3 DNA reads TGTGCCAGCAGCCCAGGGGGCGGCTATGGCTACACCTTC. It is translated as CASSPGGGYGYTF.

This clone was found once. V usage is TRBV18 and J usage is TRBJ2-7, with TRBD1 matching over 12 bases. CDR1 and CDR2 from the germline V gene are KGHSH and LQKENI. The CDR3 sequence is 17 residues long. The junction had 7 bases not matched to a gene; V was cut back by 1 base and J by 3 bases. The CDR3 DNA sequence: TGTGCCAGCTCACCACTACCGGGGACAGGGGGCTTCTACGAGCAGTACTTC. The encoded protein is CASSPLPGTGGFYEQYF.

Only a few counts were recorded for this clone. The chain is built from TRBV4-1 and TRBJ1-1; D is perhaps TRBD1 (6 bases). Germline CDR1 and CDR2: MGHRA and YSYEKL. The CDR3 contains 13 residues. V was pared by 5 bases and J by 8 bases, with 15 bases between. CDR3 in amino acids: CASSAQGAPEAFF. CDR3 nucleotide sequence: TGCGCCAGCAGCGCACAGGGTGCCCCAGAAGCTTTCTTT.

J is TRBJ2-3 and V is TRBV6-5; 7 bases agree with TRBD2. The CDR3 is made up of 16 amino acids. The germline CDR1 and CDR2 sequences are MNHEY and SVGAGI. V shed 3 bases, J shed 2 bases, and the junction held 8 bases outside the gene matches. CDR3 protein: CASSYVSGATTDTQYF. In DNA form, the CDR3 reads TGTGCCAGCAGTTATGTCAGCGGGGCTACCACAGATACGCAGTATTTT.

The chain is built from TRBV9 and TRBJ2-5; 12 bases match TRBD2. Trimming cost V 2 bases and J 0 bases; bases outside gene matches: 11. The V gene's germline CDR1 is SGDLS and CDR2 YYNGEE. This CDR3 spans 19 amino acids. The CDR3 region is CASSVRLSTSGGHQETQYF. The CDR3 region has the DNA TGTGCCAGCAGCGTCAGACTATCCACTAGCGGGGGGCACCAAGAGACCCAGTACTTC.

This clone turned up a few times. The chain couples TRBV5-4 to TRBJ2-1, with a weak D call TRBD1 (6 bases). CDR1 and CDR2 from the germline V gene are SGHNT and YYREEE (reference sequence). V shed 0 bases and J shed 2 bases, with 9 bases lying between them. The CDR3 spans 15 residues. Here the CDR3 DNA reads TGTGCCAGCAGCTTGGTTGGGGGCGCCTACAATGAGCAGTTCTTC. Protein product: CASSLVGGAYNEQFF.

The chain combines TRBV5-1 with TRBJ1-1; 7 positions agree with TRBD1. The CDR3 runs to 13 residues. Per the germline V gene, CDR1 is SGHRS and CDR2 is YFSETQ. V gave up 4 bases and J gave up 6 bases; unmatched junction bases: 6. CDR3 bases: TGCGCCAGCAGCCGAGGGACAGTCTCTGAAGCTTTCTTT. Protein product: CASSRGTVSEAFF.

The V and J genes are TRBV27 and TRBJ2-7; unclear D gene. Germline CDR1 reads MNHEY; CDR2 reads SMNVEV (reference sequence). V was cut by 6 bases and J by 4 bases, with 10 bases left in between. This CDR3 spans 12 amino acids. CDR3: CASSNTRYEQYF. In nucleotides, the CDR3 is TGTGCCAGCAGCAATACACGATACGAGCAGTACTTC.

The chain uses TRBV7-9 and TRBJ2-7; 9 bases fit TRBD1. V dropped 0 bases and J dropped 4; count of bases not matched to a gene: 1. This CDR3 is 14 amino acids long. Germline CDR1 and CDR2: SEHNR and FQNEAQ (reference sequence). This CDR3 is CASSLAGTGYEQYF. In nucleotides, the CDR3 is TGTGCCAGCAGCTTAGCGGGGACAGGGTACGAGCAGTACTTC.

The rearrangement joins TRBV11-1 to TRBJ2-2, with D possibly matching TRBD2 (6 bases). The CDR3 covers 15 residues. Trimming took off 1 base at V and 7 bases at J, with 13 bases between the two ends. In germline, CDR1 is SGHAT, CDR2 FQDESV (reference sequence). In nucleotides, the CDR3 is TGTGCCAGCAGCTTAGAGGCGGGGCTCGGCGGGGAGCTGTTTTTT. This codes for CASSLEAGLGGELFF.

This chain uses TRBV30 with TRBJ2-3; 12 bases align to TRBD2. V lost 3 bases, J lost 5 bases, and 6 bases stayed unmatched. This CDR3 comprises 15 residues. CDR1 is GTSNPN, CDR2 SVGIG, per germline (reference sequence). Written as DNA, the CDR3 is TGTGCCTGGAGCTCTAGCGGGGGGGCCCTAGATACGCAGTATTTT. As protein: CAWSSSGGALDTQYF.

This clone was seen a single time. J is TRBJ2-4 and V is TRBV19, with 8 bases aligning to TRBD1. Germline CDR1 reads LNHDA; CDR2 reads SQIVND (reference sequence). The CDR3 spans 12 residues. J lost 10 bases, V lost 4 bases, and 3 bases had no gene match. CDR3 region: CASSRTGRIQYF. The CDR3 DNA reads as TGTGCCAGTAGTAGGACAGGGCGGATTCAGTACTTC.